Following are 2 T cell receptor beta chains from one sample sequenced in a study of T cell clones after liver transplantation. Assay used: immunoSEQ multiplex PCR; TCRdb lists only in-frame clones, some missing. The data contain 68,000 or so clones, roughly 80% of them singletons. The input for sequencing was CD4+ T cells from blood, taken before liver transplant. These receptors were collected from a human donor who received a liver transplant.

This clone was seen a handful of times. The V call is TRBV6-5, the J call TRBJ2-3, with D maybe TRBD2 (6 bases). Trimming left V 1 base short and J 6 bases short, with 11 bases between. This CDR3 has 14 residues. Germline-derived CDR1 and CDR2 are MNHEY and SVGAGI. For the CDR3, the DNA is TGTGCCAGCAGTTACTTTCGGGAGTCGGATACGCAGTATTTT. Amino acid sequence: CASSYFRESDTQYF.

This chain connects TRBV11-2 to TRBJ2-1, with D possibly matching TRBD2 (5 bases). Trimming cost V 5 bases and J 0 bases, with 11 bases left between them. CDR1 SGHAT and CDR2 FQNNGV come from the germline V gene. This CDR3 has 15 amino acids. CDR3 residues: CASSTERSSYNEQFF. Here the CDR3 DNA reads TGTGCCAGCAGCACAGAGCGGAGCTCCTACAATGAGCAGTTCTTC. Variable domain in full (rest from reference TRBV11-2 and TRBJ2-1): EAGVAQSPRYKIIEKRQSVAFWCNPISGHATLYWYQQILGQGPKLLIQFQNNGVVDDSQLPKDRFSAERLKGVDSTLKIQPAKLEDSAVYLCASSTERSSYNEQFFGPGTRLTVL.